This T cell receptor (beta chain) is from a study of T cell responses to AZD1222 COVID-19 vaccine. Study-wide points: Nearly half of spike-specific TCRs reportedly target variant regions that are unmutated in the B.1.351 and B.1.1.7 variants. Along spike, vaccine-associated CD4 TCRs were found throughout, with dominance at 160-218 and 743-854. Donors in the cohort were predominantly white British and more often female, and clonal diversity was possibly underestimated. Receipt of two AZD1222 doses was followed by a rise in Spike-specific TCR breadth and depth.

With regard to this clone: Its target is not known.

Clones were read by immunoSEQ multiplex PCR, and TCRdb kept only the in-frame ones, dropping some. Of about 160,000 clones in the sample, 88% were seen once. The CDR3 has 13 amino acids. V lost 2 bases, J lost 0 bases, and 4 bases lay in between. The germline CDR1 and CDR2 sequences are MNHEY and SVGAGI. The TCR originated in an adult who received the AZD1222 COVID-19 vaccine. V is TRBV6-5 and J is TRBJ1-1; D unclear. The source was peripheral blood, collected 28 days after the second AZD1222 dose. Written as DNA, the CDR3 is TGTGCCAGCAGTTACAAGATGAACACTGAAGCTTTCTTT. This sequence encodes CASSYKMNTEAFF.